These 30 T cell receptor beta chains share one sample of origin, sequenced in a study of cytomegalovirus exposure and HLA in healthy donors. A multiplex PCR was run with 60 Vbeta primers and 13 Jbeta primers. Using immunoSEQ multiplex PCR, the repertoire was profiled, and TCRdb retains in-frame clones only, with some absent. The table has about 110,000 clones, around 75% seen once. The sample consisted of PBMCs. These receptors were taken from a man aged 30-40 years in good health and CMV-seropositive.

V is TRBV6-5 and J is TRBJ2-7; 8 nucleotides match TRBD1. With V trimmed by 2 bases and J by 4 bases, 4 bases remained unmatched. The CDR3 spans 14 residues. Germline V CDR1 and CDR2: MNHEY, SVGAGI. CDR3 DNA sequence: TGTGCCAGCAGTTACGGGCAGGGGGCTTACGAGCAGTACTTC. It encodes CASSYGQGAYEQYF.

J is TRBJ2-1 and V is TRBV4-1; TRBD1 is a possible D gene (5 bases). The CDR3 sequence is 15 residues long. V shed 4 bases and J shed 0 bases, with 10 bases lying between them. CDR1 MGHRA and CDR2 YSYEKL come from the germline V gene. CDR3 sequence (DNA): TGCGCCAGCAGCCCGACAGATCTCTCCTACAATGAGCAGTTCTTC. This encodes CASSPTDLSYNEQFF.

The chain is built from TRBV30 and TRBJ1-4, with TRBD1 as a possible D gene (5 bases). The germline gives CDR1 GTSNPN, CDR2 SVGIG (reference sequence). Trimming shortened V by 1 base and J by 7 bases, and 10 bases separated the two germline ends. The CDR3 sequence is 13 residues long. The CDR3 is CAWSDGGSEKLFF. DNA for the CDR3: TGTGCCTGGAGTGACGGGGGAAGTGAAAAACTGTTTTTT.

This rearrangement joins TRBV7-2 to TRBJ1-5; 7 positions match TRBD1. J was trimmed by 4 bases and V by 4 bases; bases with no gene match: 7. This CDR3 comprises 15 residues. Germline loops: CDR1 SGHTA, CDR2 FQGNSA. In DNA form, the CDR3 reads TGTGCCAGCAGCTGGCAGGGACAGCTTAATCAGCCCCAGCATTTT. It is translated as CASSWQGQLNQPQHF.

CDR3 nucleotide sequence: TGTGCCAGCTATAGGGGACTAGCGAACACCGGGGAGCTGTTTTTT. Protein sequence: CASYRGLANTGELFF. The chain uses TRBV9 and TRBJ2-2; 8 nucleotides line up with TRBD2. CDR1 and CDR2 (germline): SGDLS, YYNGEE. This CDR3 has 15 amino acids. V trimming: 7 bases; J trimming: 0 bases; junction bases outside the gene matches: 5.

This clone was seen a single time. The chain is built from TRBV6-1 and TRBJ2-3, with 8 nucleotides matching TRBD2. This CDR3 has 15 amino acids. Trimming cost V 7 bases and J 3 bases; bases outside gene matches: 9. Germline V gene lookup returns CDR1 MNHNS and CDR2 SASEGT. The CDR3 reads CASTLGQRGTDTQYF. In nucleotides, the CDR3 is TGTGCCAGCACCCTGGGGCAGCGGGGGACAGATACGCAGTATTTT.

The genes are TRBV5-4 and TRBJ1-1; D might be TRBD1 (5 bases). V lost 4 bases and J 5 bases, leaving 18 bases between the germline ends. The CDR3 runs to 15 residues. Germline CDR1 SGHNT, CDR2 YYREEE (reference sequence). CDR3 in DNA: TGTGCCAGCAGCCTGGACGGGATTCGGGGGACTGAAGCTTTCTTT. This codes for CASSLDGIRGTEAFF.

This clone was observed a few times. The chain uses TRBV2 and TRBJ2-1, with no clear D. The ends were cut back, 5 bases at V and 0 bases at J, with 8 bases in the middle. Germline values: CDR1 SNHLY, CDR2 FYNNEI. The CDR3 contains 14 residues. CDR3 DNA: TGTGCCAGCAGTAGACTGAGCTCCTACAATGAGCAGTTCTTC. It translates to CASSRLSSYNEQFF.

V gene TRBV7-2 combines with J gene TRBJ1-2; TRBD1 matches 9 bases. Looked up from germline, CDR1 is SGHTA and CDR2 is FQGNSA. The CDR3 length is 16 residues. V trimming: 5 bases; J trimming: 5 bases; junction bases outside the gene matches: 12. CDR3 sequence: CASSLNSGTGRYGYTF. CDR3 nucleotides: TGTGCCAGCAGCCTGAATTCCGGGACAGGGCGATATGGCTACACCTTC.

A single count supports this clone. This chain connects TRBV5-1 to TRBJ1-2; the match to TRBD1 covers 7 bases. Germline V gives CDR1 SGHRS, CDR2 YFSETQ. The length of the CDR3 is 17 residues. The trim removed 0 bases at V and 4 bases at J, leaving 12 bases unmatched. The CDR3 here is CASSLALRGGGGYGYTF. CDR3 nucleotides: TGCGCCAGCAGCTTGGCCCTCCGTGGAGGGGGCGGCTATGGCTACACCTTC.

The chain carries TRBV2 and TRBJ1-6; 7 bases are a match to TRBD1. The V gene's germline CDR1 is SNHLY and CDR2 FYNNEI. The V segment lost 7 bases and the J segment 7 bases; nucleotides outside the gene matches: 7. The CDR3 covers 14 residues. Here the CDR3 reads CASTPGQRNSPLHF. CDR3 in DNA: TGTGCCAGCACTCCGGGACAGAGGAATTCACCCCTCCACTTT.

The rearrangement joins TRBV15 to TRBJ2-7; a weak D match, TRBD2 (7 bases). Trimming stripped 5 bases from V and 1 base from J, with 18 bases between. The CDR3 extends over 16 amino acids. Looked up from germline, CDR1 is LNHNV and CDR2 is YYDKDF (reference sequence). The CDR3 nucleotides read TGTGCCACCAGCGGGGTGGAGGGGGGGATATCCTACGAGCAGTACTTC. It translates to CATSGVEGGISYEQYF.

This chain uses TRBV5-1 with TRBJ1-4; 8 nucleotides line up with TRBD1. V shed 4 bases, J shed 0 bases, and the junction held 11 bases outside the gene matches. Germline values: CDR1 SGHRS, CDR2 YFSETQ. The CDR3 is 18 amino acids. CDR3 bases: TGCGCCAGCAGCCCGATCGGACAGGGATTTGCAACTAATGAAAAACTGTTTTTT. It yields the protein CASSPIGQGFATNEKLFF. The variable domain in full, with the rest retrieved from reference TRBV5-1 and TRBJ1-4, is KAGVTQTPRYLIKTRGQQVTLSCSPISGHRSVSWYQQTPGQGLQFLFEYFSETQRNKGNFPGRFSGRQFSNSRSEMNVSTLELGDSALYLCASSPIGQGFATNEKLFFGSGTQLSVL.

The V and J genes are TRBV7-9 and TRBJ2-5, with 8 bases lining up with TRBD2. The V and J ends lost 5 bases and 2 bases, in that order; junction bases with no gene match: 7. This CDR3 contains 15 residues. Germline lookup yields CDR1 SEHNR and CDR2 FQNEAQ (reference sequence). The CDR3, as DNA: TGTGCCAGCAGCAATTTAGCGGGGCCTCAAGAGACCCAGTACTTC. Residues: CASSNLAGPQETQYF.

The chain has TRBV5-4 and TRBJ1-6; D is ambiguous. The V and J ends lost 0 bases and 0 bases respectively, with 7 bases between them. The CDR3 runs to 16 residues. The V gene's germline CDR1 is SGHNT and CDR2 YYREEE (reference sequence). CDR3 coding DNA: TGTGCCAGCAGCTTGGGTGGGAGCTCCTATAATTCACCCCTCCACTTT. This codes for CASSLGGSSYNSPLHF.

The chain recombines TRBV10-3 with TRBJ1-1, with D perhaps TRBD1 (5 bases). Trimming removed 10 bases at V and 0 bases at J, with 12 bases between. The CDR3 is 13 residues long. CDR1 is ENHRY, CDR2 SYGVKD, per germline. CDR3 loop: CATQTDLNTEAFF. CDR3 coding DNA: TGTGCCACCCAGACAGACCTGAACACTGAAGCTTTCTTT.

This chain uses TRBV28 with TRBJ2-2, with TRBD1 matching 9 bases. V lost 6 bases and J lost 1; bases outside the gene matches: 3. This CDR3 region has 15 residues. Germline lookup yields CDR1 MDHEN and CDR2 SYDVKM. The CDR3 bases are TGTGCCAGCAGCACAGGGGGCTTGAACACCGGGGAGCTGTTTTTT. Amino acid sequence: CASSTGGLNTGELFF.

The chain employs TRBV6-6 and TRBJ1-4; 10 positions agree with TRBD1. The CDR3 covers 14 residues. With 6 bases clipped from V and 6 bases from J, the junction kept 4 bases outside the gene matches. Germline assignment: CDR1 MNHNY and CDR2 SVGAGI (reference sequence). The CDR3 nucleotides read TGTGCCAGCAGACGACAGGGGGCTGATGAAAAACTGTTTTTT. Translated: CASRRQGADEKLFF.

This clone was seen a single time. This chain joins TRBV9 and TRBJ1-3; D perhaps matches TRBD1 (6 bases). The CDR3 consists of 16 residues. V was trimmed by 2 bases and J by 0 bases, leaving 12 bases between them. Germline CDR1 reads SGDLS; CDR2 reads YYNGEE. The CDR3 DNA is TGTGCCAGCAGCGTTGACAGGCCAAACTCTGGAAACACCATATATTTT. Translating gives CASSVDRPNSGNTIYF.

In its sample, this clone was seen a few times. The chain uses TRBV27 and TRBJ2-7; 8 bases map to TRBD1. V was clipped by 2 bases and J by 5 bases; unmatched bases: 2. This CDR3 is 13 amino acids long. Looked up from germline, CDR1 is MNHEY and CDR2 is SMNVEV (reference sequence). The CDR3 spells CASSLQGAHEQYF. DNA of the CDR3: TGTGCCAGCAGTTTACAGGGGGCTCACGAGCAGTACTTC.

The chain couples TRBV19 to TRBJ2-5; 10 nucleotides align to TRBD2. The CDR3 consists of 16 residues. Losses at the gene ends were 6 bases for V and 7 bases for J; bases not matched to a gene: 14. Germline-derived CDR1 and CDR2 are LNHDA and SQIVND (reference sequence). The CDR3 coding sequence is TGTGCCAGTAGCAGCTCGCTAGCGGGGGTAGGGGCGACCCAGTACTTC. Protein: CASSSSLAGVGATQYF.

The chain couples TRBV5-1 to TRBJ1-2; 7 bases agree with TRBD1. This CDR3 is 12 amino acids long. The J segment lost 4 bases and the V segment lost 3 bases, leaving 0 bases of the junction unmatched. From germline, CDR1 is SGHRS and CDR2 YFSETQ. The CDR3 DNA is TGCGCCAGCAGCTACAGGGGCTATGGCTACACCTTC. It encodes CASSYRGYGYTF. The full variable domain, its missing parts supplied by reference TRBV5-1 and TRBJ1-2, is KAGVTQTPRYLIKTRGQQVTLSCSPISGHRSVSWYQQTPGQGLQFLFEYFSETQRNKGNFPGRFSGRQFSNSRSEMNVSTLELGDSALYLCASSYRGYGYTFGSGTRLTVV.

This clone was detected once. This chain uses TRBV6-1 with TRBJ2-5; D remains ambiguous. The DNA end lines up better with TRBJ2-7; the J call may be wrong. The CDR3 spans 11 residues. Germline V gives CDR1 MNHNS, CDR2 SASEGT. The CDR3 protein is CASSEAYEQYF. The CDR3 bases are TGTGCCAGCAGTGAAGCCTACGAGCAGTACTTC.

Remarks on this clone: The junction differs from germline at one of its ends, possibly a read error. The V and J genes are TRBV27 and TRBJ1-2; D not resolved. The CDR3 is made up of 13 amino acids. Germline CDR1 is MNHEY and CDR2 is SMNVEV (reference sequence). The CDR3 nucleotides read TGTGCCAGCAGTCAACACCAGGACTCGAAACCCCACTTC. Its protein product is CASSQHQDSKPHF.

This chain connects TRBV27 to TRBJ1-2; D is unclear. This CDR3 has 15 residues. The V gene's germline CDR1 is MNHEY and CDR2 SMNVEV (reference sequence). V dropped 6 bases and J dropped 7 bases, with 21 bases sitting between them. The CDR3 coding sequence is TGTGCCAGCAGGAGTCGACTGCTGAACGAGGGTGGCTACACCTTC. This sequence encodes CASRSRLLNEGGYTF.

The chain is built from TRBV2 and TRBJ2-6; D call uncertain. The V end was cut by 8 bases, the J end by 0 bases, with 8 bases between. The CDR3 totals 14 residues. Germline values: CDR1 SNHLY, CDR2 FYNNEI. CDR3 protein: CASLGSSGANVLTF. The CDR3 DNA is TGTGCCAGCCTCGGGTCCTCTGGGGCCAACGTCCTGACTTTC. The full variable domain, in which reference TRBV2 and TRBJ2-6 provide the parts outside the CDR3, is EPEVTQTPSHQVTQMGQEVILRCVPISNHLYFYWYRQILGQKVEFLVSFYNNEISEKSEIFDDQFSVERPDGSNFTLKIRSTKLEDSAMYFCASLGSSGANVLTFGAGSRLTVL.

This chain joins TRBV7-9 and TRBJ1-2; D is possibly TRBD1 (5 bases). CDR1 is SEHNR, CDR2 FQNEAQ, per germline (reference sequence). The V end lost 8 bases, the J end lost 2 bases, and 9 bases lay between the germline ends. The length of the CDR3 is 12 residues. The CDR3 region is CASGGENYGYTF. In DNA, the CDR3 is TGTGCCAGCGGAGGGGAGAACTATGGCTACACCTTC.

This clone has just a few counts. Other DNA variants within this sample encode the same CDR3. V and J are TRBV15 and TRBJ2-7, with TRBD1 matching 11 bases. V shed 3 bases and J 4 bases; nucleotides not matched to a gene: 2. The germline gives CDR1 LNHNV, CDR2 YYDKDF (reference sequence). The CDR3 is 14 amino acids. CDR3 nucleotide sequence: TGTGCCACCAGCAGGGACAGGGGGCCGTACGAGCAGTACTTC. It yields the protein CATSRDRGPYEQYF. The whole variable domain, remainder taken from reference TRBV15 and TRBJ2-7, is DAMVIQNPRYQVTQFGKPVTLSCSQTLNHNVMYWYQQKSSQAPKLLFHYYDKDFNNEADTPDNFQSRRPNTSFCFLDIRSPGLGDTAMYLCATSRDRGPYEQYFGPGTRLTVT.

For this clone: Additional DNA sequences in this sample encode the identical CDR3. The chain recombines TRBV30 with TRBJ1-6, with a weak D call TRBD1 (5 bases). V lost 5 bases and J 3 bases, leaving 14 bases between the germline ends. The CDR3 loop spans 15 amino acids. From germline, CDR1 is GTSNPN and CDR2 SVGIG (reference sequence). This chain's CDR3 is CAWSYRQNYNSPLHF. The DNA for the CDR3 is TGTGCCTGGTCCTACAGACAGAACTATAATTCACCCCTCCACTTT.

The chain has TRBV18 and TRBJ1-2; D gene ambiguous. This CDR3 spans 12 amino acids. CDR1 and CDR2 from the germline V gene are KGHSH and LQKENI. Trimming cost V 3 bases and J 8 bases, with 10 bases left between them. CDR3 protein: CASSPNNGGYTF. The CDR3 DNA is TGTGCCAGCTCACCCAACAACGGGGGCTACACCTTC.